Listed below are T cell receptor beta chains from one sample, sequenced in a study of shared clonotypes between healthy human individuals. Method: immunoSEQ multiplex PCR; TCRdb's copy keeps in-frame clones and lacks some. Among about 2.5 million clones, about nine tenths were seen once, and the ten largest hold 0.37%. Specimen: naive CD4+ T cells from PBMCs. These receptors originate from a man younger than 30 in good health. Some clones in this sample may be carry-over from other donors' samples. The CDR3 runs from the conserved cysteine through the conserved F or W. The D gene is left open where the match is weak. A clone size is listed for some rows: how often the clone was seen (once, few, many), or a class if it is expanded.

D gene	clone size	V gene	J gene	CDR3 protein	CDR3 DNA
.	.	TRBV15	TRBJ1-1	CATSLKEGRAFF	TGTGCCACCAGCCTTAAGGAGGGGCGAGCTTTCTTT
.	.	TRBV5-1	TRBJ1-1	CASSSAQGAEAFF	TGCGCCAGCAGCTCGGCTCAGGGAGCTGAAGCTTTCTTT
.	.	TRBV6-5	TRBJ2-2	CASSPFPTGELFF	TGTGCCAGCAGTCCCTTTCCCACCGGGGAGCTGTTTTTT
TRBD1	few	TRBV10-3	TRBJ1-5	CAISEQGGNQPQHF	TGTGCCATCAGTGAACAGGGGGGCAATCAGCCCCAGCATTTT
.	.	TRBV6-5	TRBJ2-1	CASSLDWSSYNEQFF	TGTGCCAGCAGCCTCGACTGGTCCTCCTACAATGAGCAGTTCTTC
.	.	TRBV5-1	TRBJ1-2	CASSLEPGLAGYTF	TGCGCCAGCAGCTTGGAGCCGGGGCTGGCTGGCTACACCTTC
.	.	TRBV6-5	TRBJ2-6	CASSPLYSGANVLTF	TGTGCCAGCAGTCCCCTCTACTCTGGGGCCAACGTCCTGACTTTC
.	.	TRBV9	TRBJ1-5	CASSPGAGGNQPQHF	TGTGCCAGCAGTCCGGGGGCTGGGGGCAATCAGCCCCAGCATTTT
.	.	TRBV28	TRBJ2-1	CASSLKVNEQFF	TGTGCCAGCAGTTTAAAGGTGAATGAGCAGTTCTTC
.	.	TRBV4-2	TRBJ1-3	CASTKRGRGGSGNTIYF	TGTGCCAGCACCAAAAGGGGTCGCGGGGGGTCTGGAAACACCATATATTTT
TRBD1	.	TRBV4-1	TRBJ2-3	CASSQGYTGGMDTQYF	TGCGCCAGCAGCCAAGGGTATACAGGGGGCATGGATACGCAGTATTTT
TRBD1	.	TRBV27	TRBJ2-2	CASSPDRGLSVGELFF	TGTGCCAGCAGTCCAGACAGGGGGCTCTCGGTCGGGGAGCTGTTTTTT
.	few	TRBV7-2	TRBJ2-7	CASSYQGQIPYEQYF	TGTGCCAGCAGCTATCAGGGTCAGATTCCCTACGAGCAGTACTTC
.	.	TRBV10-3	TRBJ2-3	CAIRAWGSGERRSTDTQYF	TGTGCCATCAGGGCCTGGGGAAGTGGCGAGCGGAGGAGCACAGATACGCAGTATTTT
TRBD1	.	TRBV7-6	TRBJ1-3	CASSPSGQGNGFGNTIYF	TGTGCCAGCAGCCCAAGCGGACAGGGTAATGGCTTTGGAAACACCATATATTTT
.	.	TRBV7-9	TRBJ1-5	CASSLSGGGQPQHF	TGTGCCAGCAGCTTATCGGGGGGCGGTCAGCCCCAGCATTTT
TRBD1	.	TRBV25-1	TRBJ1-6	CASSGSRQGAAYSPLHF	TGTGCCAGCAGTGGATCGAGACAGGGGGCTGCTTATTCACCCCTCCACTTT
.	.	TRBV7-3	TRBJ2-5	CASSRTKQETQYF	TGTGCCAGCAGCCGGACAAAGCAAGAGACCCAGTACTTC
.	.	TRBV5-6	TRBJ1-2	CASSPLTRRNYGYTF	TGTGCCAGCAGCCCCCTTACGCGTCGGAACTATGGCTACACCTTC
.	.	TRBV18	TRBJ1-1	CASSPVLNTEAFF	TGTGCCAGCTCACCAGTCCTTAACACTGAAGCTTTCTTT
.	.	TRBV29-1	TRBJ2-5	CSVEEYQYF	TGCAGCGTTGAGGAATATCAGTACTTC
.	.	TRBV7-2	TRBJ2-3	CASSLAASSTDTQYF	TGTGCCAGCAGCCTAGCAGCCTCTAGCACAGATACGCAGTATTTT
TRBD1	.	TRBV28	TRBJ1-1	CASSLTGGFPTTEAFF	TGTGCCAGCAGTTTAACAGGGGGCTTTCCCACCACTGAAGCTTTCTTT
TRBD2	.	TRBV5-6	TRBJ2-1	CASSLGLVAYNEQFF	TGTGCCAGCAGCCTGGGACTAGTAGCCTACAATGAGCAGTTCTTC
.	.	TRBV7-7	TRBJ1-5	CASSLGSVRPRPFNQPQHF	TGTGCCAGCAGCTTAGGTTCTGTTCGGCCAAGGCCCTTTAATCAGCCCCAGCATTTT
.	.	TRBV5-1	TRBJ2-1	CASSFTNNEQFF	TGCGCCAGCAGCTTTACAAACAATGAGCAGTTCTTC
TRBD2	.	TRBV5-1	TRBJ2-2	CASSLIGMTGGNTGELFF	TGCGCCAGCAGCTTGATTGGAATGACGGGAGGGAACACCGGGGAGCTGTTTTTT
.	.	TRBV5-1	TRBJ1-1	CASSLRMNTEAFF	TGCGCCAGCAGCTTACGGATGAACACTGAAGCTTTCTTT
TRBD2	.	TRBV9	TRBJ2-1	CASSVGTSGRLGYNEQFF	TGTGCCAGCAGCGTCGGGACTAGCGGGAGACTAGGCTACAATGAGCAGTTCTTC
.	few	TRBV27	TRBJ1-5	CASSFRRGNQPQHF	TGTGCCAGCAGTTTTAGGCGGGGCAATCAGCCCCAGCATTTT
.	.	TRBV6-5	TRBJ1-1	CASSYTTDRLGAFF	TGTGCCAGCAGTTATACTACCGACAGGTTAGGGGCTTTCTTT
TRBD2	.	TRBV28	TRBJ2-3	CASSRPAREGQGQYF	TGTGCCAGCAGTCGTCCCGCCCGGGAGGGCCAAGGGCAGTATTTT
.	.	TRBV29-1	TRBJ1-2	CSVEEGRLNYGYTF	TGCAGCGTTGAAGAGGGGAGACTTAACTATGGCTACACCTTC
TRBD1	few	TRBV5-1	TRBJ2-3	CASSPGQGTDTQYF	TGCGCCAGCAGCCCCGGACAGGGCACAGATACGCAGTATTTT
TRBD1	.	TRBV13	TRBJ1-2	CASSLVAGGAGTAYGYTF	TGTGCCAGCAGCTTAGTTGCGGGGGGGGCAGGGACAGCCTATGGCTACACCTTC
.	.	TRBV19	TRBJ2-7	CASSIDSAGRYNEQYF	TGTGCCAGTAGTATAGATTCGGCAGGGCGATATAACGAGCAGTACTTC
.	once	TRBV9	TRBJ2-3	CASSVVGGTDTQYF	TGTGCCAGCAGCGTAGTCGGGGGCACGGATACGCAGTATTTT
TRBD2	.	TRBV25-1	TRBJ2-7	CASSEGVSGRAMRNEQCF	TGTGCCAGCAGTGAAGGGGTTAGCGGGAGGGCCATGAGGAACGAGCAGTGCTTC
.	.	TRBV10-3	TRBJ2-2	CAIRADRIANTGELFF	TGTGCCATCAGAGCGGACAGAATCGCGAACACCGGGGAGCTGTTTTTT
TRBD1	.	TRBV28	TRBJ1-1	CASSPYRGGNTEAFF	TGTGCCAGCAGTCCCTACAGGGGAGGGAACACTGAAGCTTTCTTT
.	.	TRBV29-1	TRBJ1-1	CSVEGVFGTEAFF	TGCAGCGTTGAAGGCGTATTTGGGACTGAAGCTTTCTTT
.	.	TRBV4-3	TRBJ2-2	CASSQEPRARAGELFF	TGCGCCAGCAGCCAAGAACCCCGGGCGAGGGCCGGGGAGCTGTTTTTT
.	.	TRBV18	TRBJ2-2	CASSPPGRGPGELFF	TGTGCCAGCTCACCACCCGGACGGGGCCCCGGGGAGCTGTTTTTT
.	.	TRBV28	TRBJ2-7	CASSQSFYEQYF	TGTGCCAGCAGCCAGAGTTTCTACGAGCAGTACTTC
TRBD2	.	TRBV19	TRBJ2-1	CASGRLAGSNNEQFF	TGTGCCAGTGGGAGACTAGCGGGATCCAACAATGAGCAGTTCTTC
TRBD2	.	TRBV6-6	TRBJ2-7	CASSYFSGRGDEQYF	TGTGCCAGCAGTTACTTTAGCGGGAGGGGTGACGAGCAGTACTTC
TRBD1	.	TRBV5-1	TRBJ2-5	CASSLAGTGGGETQYF	TGCGCCAGCAGCTTGGCCGGGACAGGGGGCGGGGAGACCCAGTACTTC
TRBD2	.	TRBV7-9	TRBJ2-1	CASSLDGGTYNEQFF	TGTGCCAGCAGCCTTGACGGGGGGACCTACAATGAGCAGTTCTTC
.	.	TRBV29-1	TRBJ2-3	CSVDRYVAPDTQYF	TGCAGCGTTGACCGCTATGTCGCCCCAGATACGCAGTATTTT
.	.	TRBV29-1	TRBJ1-3	CSVESAGGNTIYF	TGCAGCGTTGAATCCGCCGGGGGAAACACCATATATTTT
.	.	TRBV4-1	TRBJ1-2	CASSQLTGRTNYGYTF	TGCGCCAGCAGCCAACTCACGGGACGGACTAACTATGGCTACACCTTC
TRBD2	once	TRBV7-9	TRBJ2-2	CASSFLRGRLGELFF	TGTGCCAGCAGCTTTCTCCGCGGGAGGTTAGGGGAGCTGTTTTTT
.	.	TRBV6-1	TRBJ2-1	CASSDLRGEQFF	TGTGCCAGCAGTGACCTCAGGGGTGAGCAGTTCTTC
.	.	TRBV5-1	TRBJ2-3	CASRAGTFTDTQYF	TGCGCCAGCAGGGCAGGGACATTCACAGATACGCAGTATTTT
.	once	TRBV14	TRBJ2-7	CASSQERQGEQYF	TGTGCCAGCAGCCAGGAGAGGCAGGGCGAGCAGTACTTC
TRBD1	.	TRBV18	TRBJ2-7	CASSPVNRGSYEQYF	TGTGCCAGCTCACCCGTAAACAGGGGCTCCTACGAGCAGTACTTC
.	.	TRBV7-3	TRBJ2-1	CASSSRTASSYNEQFF	TGTGCCAGCAGCTCCAGGACTGCCAGCTCCTACAATGAGCAGTTCTTC
.	.	TRBV10-1	TRBJ2-2	CASSESRGGELFF	TGCGCCAGCAGTGAGTCGCGGGGCGGGGAGCTGTTTTTT
TRBD1	.	TRBV16	TRBJ1-1	CASSQDRGNTEAFF	TGTGCCAGCAGCCAAGACAGGGGAAACACTGAAGCTTTCTTT